This T cell receptor (beta chain) was profiled in a study of blood T cells in healthy people across ages. The use of a sample-barcoded 5' primer and a J-beta primer mix characterized a second PCR of about 6 to 11 cycles. TCRdb processed the 5' RACE reads anew with MiXCR; each CDR3 protein has one entry. Of roughly 1 million distinct CDR3 sequences detected, roughly 24% appear once; the ten largest clones hold approximately 0.75%. Russia was home to the donors, healthy Caucasian individuals aged roughly 6 to 100. On this clonotype: Its antigen is still unknown.

Overall study results and limits: Diversity of TCR beta per million T cells declined in a roughly linear way with age. Strong correlation was found linking TCR beta diversity to naive T cell percentage.

These same records also appear under a second study, on T cells of mothers and their children. That work states: Among related mother-child pairs, overlap was slightly higher than in unrelated pairs, though not significantly.

The sequence came from a girl under 10 years old in good health. The specimen sequenced was blood.

The CDR3 nucleotides read TGTGCCAGCAGCTCGAAGACAGGTCTCGCTTTCTTT. Its translation: CASSSKTGLAFF. V and J are TRBV5-6 and TRBJ1-1, with D perhaps matching TRBD1 (6 bases). V lost 3 bases to trimming and J lost 11 bases, with 14 bases between them. The germline gives CDR1 SGHDT, CDR2 YYEEEE. The CDR3 runs 12 residues.